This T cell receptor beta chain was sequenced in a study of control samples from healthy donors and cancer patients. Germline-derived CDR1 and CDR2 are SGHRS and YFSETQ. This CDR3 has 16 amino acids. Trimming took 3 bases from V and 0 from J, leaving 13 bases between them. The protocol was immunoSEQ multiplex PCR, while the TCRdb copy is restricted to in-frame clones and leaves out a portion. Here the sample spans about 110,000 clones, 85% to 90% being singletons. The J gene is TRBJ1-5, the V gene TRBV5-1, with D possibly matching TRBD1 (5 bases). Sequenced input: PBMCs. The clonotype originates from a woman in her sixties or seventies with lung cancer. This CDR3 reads CASSYGAGDSNQPQHF. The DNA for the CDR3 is TGCGCCAGCAGCTATGGGGCCGGGGATAGCAATCAGCCCCAGCATTTT.